The 11 T cell receptor beta chains below all came from one sample that was sequenced in a study of cytomegalovirus exposure and HLA in healthy donors. This PCR relied on a set of 60 Vbeta primers and 13 Jbeta primers. Libraries were prepared by immunoSEQ multiplex PCR; TCRdb keeps only in-frame clonotypes and omits some of them. The table lists some 100,000 clones, 76% of them singletons. The source material was PBMCs. These receptors all stem from a woman in her forties in good health and CMV-seropositive.

The chain recombines TRBV6-9 with TRBJ1-1; 7 bases line up with TRBD1. In germline, CDR1 is MNHGY, CDR2 SVAAGI. This CDR3 region has 14 residues. V gave up 7 bases and J gave up 2 bases; unmatched junction bases: 7. The CDR3 reads CASNVTGQNTEAFF. CDR3 coding DNA: TGTGCCAGCAACGTGACAGGGCAAAACACTGAAGCTTTCTTT.

J is TRBJ1-1 and V is TRBV28, with 8 bases that match TRBD1. The junction had 10 bases not matched to a gene; V was cut back by 6 bases and J by 1 base. Per germline, CDR1 MDHEN and CDR2 SYDVKM. The CDR3 runs to 16 residues. DNA of the CDR3: TGTGCCAGCAGAGACGCAGGGGGCGCGGGGAACACTGAAGCTTTCTTT. This encodes CASRDAGGAGNTEAFF.

The CDR3 DNA is TGTGCCAGCAATGACAGGGATCAGCCCCAGCATTTT. Its protein product is CASNDRDQPQHF. The rearrangement links TRBV6-1 to TRBJ1-5, with 7 bases that match TRBD1. After removal of 7 bases from V and 5 bases from J, the junction contained 2 bases not matched to a gene. CDR3 size: 12 residues. Germline values: CDR1 MNHNS, CDR2 SASEGT.

This clone was seen a single time. This chain uses TRBV11-2 with TRBJ1-1; D not certain. This CDR3 is built from 16 residues. Germline V gene sequence: CDR1 SGHAT, CDR2 FQNNGV. The V and J ends lost 0 bases and 0 bases respectively, with 11 bases between them. The CDR3 here is CASSLDRVNLNTEAFF. The CDR3, as DNA: TGTGCCAGCAGCTTAGATCGGGTGAATTTGAACACTGAAGCTTTCTTT.

This chain joins TRBV5-4 and TRBJ2-5; D is perhaps TRBD2 (6 bases). This CDR3 spans 13 amino acids. Deletions cut 2 bases from V and 6 bases from J, with 11 bases between. CDR1 is SGHNT and CDR2 is YYREEE in the germline V gene (reference sequence). In DNA, the CDR3 is TGTGCCAGCAGCTTTCCGGGAGAACAGACCCAGTACTTC. This gives the protein CASSFPGEQTQYF.

This rearrangement joins TRBV7-2 to TRBJ1-2; no reliable D call. The CDR3 spans 14 residues. Germline V lookup: CDR1 SGHTA, CDR2 FQGNSA. Trimming pared 5 bases from V and 2 bases from J, leaving 12 bases between. CDR3 DNA: TGTGCCAGCAGCCAAGGCGGCGAGAACTATGGCTACACCTTC. Its protein product is CASSQGGENYGYTF.

This clone appeared once. This chain connects TRBV11-3 to TRBJ2-3; a possible D gene is TRBD1 (6 bases). Between the trimmed V and J ends, which lost 4 bases and 3 bases, there was a span of 8 bases. This CDR3 spans 13 amino acids. CDR1 SGHNT and CDR2 YENEEA come from the germline V gene. The CDR3 nucleotides are TGTGCCAGCAGCTCAGGGGTGACAGATACGCAGTATTTT. Encoded protein: CASSSGVTDTQYF.

The chain is built from TRBV10-2 and TRBJ2-6; 7 bases are shared with TRBD1. J lost 1 base, V lost 5 bases, and 8 bases had no gene match. The length of the CDR3 is 17 residues. The germline CDR1 and CDR2 sequences are WSHSY and SAAADI. This CDR3 reads CASSPQGELSGANVLTF. CDR3 nucleotide sequence: TGCGCCAGCAGTCCGCAGGGGGAATTATCTGGGGCCAACGTCCTGACTTTC.

This rearrangement joins TRBV6-5 to TRBJ1-1, with D hard to call. The CDR3 spans 13 residues. Germline CDR1 is MNHEY and CDR2 is SVGAGI. Trimming pared 3 bases from V and 1 base from J, leaving 6 bases between. CDR3 amino acids: CASSYGENTEAFF. In DNA, the CDR3 is TGTGCCAGCAGTTATGGAGAGAACACTGAAGCTTTCTTT.

The chain recombines TRBV6-6 with TRBJ1-1, with D tentatively TRBD1 (5 bases). Trimming cost V 6 bases and J 3 bases, with 14 bases left between them. The length of the CDR3 is 14 residues. In germline, CDR1 is MNHNY, CDR2 SVGAGI (reference sequence). The CDR3 DNA reads as TGTGCCAGCAGGGGGGGGTTATTGGACACTGAAGCTTTCTTT. It specifies CASRGGLLDTEAFF.

The chain couples TRBV4-1 to TRBJ2-1; 10 bases align to TRBD2. The V gene end was trimmed by 6 bases and the J gene end by 1 base; junction bases not matched to a gene: 6. The CDR3 consists of 16 residues. Germline lookup yields CDR1 MGHRA and CDR2 YSYEKL. CDR3 in amino acids: CASRRAGGRSYNEQFF. The CDR3 nucleotides read TGCGCCAGCAGGCGAGCGGGGGGGAGGTCCTACAATGAGCAGTTCTTC.